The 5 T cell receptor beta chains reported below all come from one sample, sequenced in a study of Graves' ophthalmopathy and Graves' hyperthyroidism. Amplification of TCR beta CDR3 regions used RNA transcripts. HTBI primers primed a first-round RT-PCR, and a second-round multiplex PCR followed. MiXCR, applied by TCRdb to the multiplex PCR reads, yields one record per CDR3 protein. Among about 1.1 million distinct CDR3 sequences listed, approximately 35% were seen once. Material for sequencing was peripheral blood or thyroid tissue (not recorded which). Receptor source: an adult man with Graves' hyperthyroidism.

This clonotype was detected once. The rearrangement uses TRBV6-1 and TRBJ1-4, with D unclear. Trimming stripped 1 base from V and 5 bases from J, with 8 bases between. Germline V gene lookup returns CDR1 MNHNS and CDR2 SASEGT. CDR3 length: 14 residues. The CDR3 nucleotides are TGTGCCAGCAGTGAAGATCGAAGGAATGAAAAACTGTTTTTT. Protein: CASSEDRRNEKLFF.

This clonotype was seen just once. The CDR3 DNA sequence: TGCAGCGTTGAGGCGGACAGGGGGGGGCCCGAGACCCAGTACTTC. Protein sequence: CSVEADRGGPETQYF. The chain employs TRBV29-1 and TRBJ2-5; 10 nucleotides match TRBD1. This CDR3 has 15 residues. V shed 3 bases, J shed 5 bases, and the junction held 9 bases outside the gene matches. Per the germline V gene, CDR1 is SQVTM and CDR2 is ANQGSEA.

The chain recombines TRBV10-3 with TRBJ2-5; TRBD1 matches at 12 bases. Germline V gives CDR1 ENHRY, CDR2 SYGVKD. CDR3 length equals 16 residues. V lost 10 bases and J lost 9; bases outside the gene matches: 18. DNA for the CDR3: TGTGCCACCCTTCCGTCGGGACAGGGGGCACGACAGCCCCAGTACTTC. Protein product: CATLPSGQGARQPQYF.

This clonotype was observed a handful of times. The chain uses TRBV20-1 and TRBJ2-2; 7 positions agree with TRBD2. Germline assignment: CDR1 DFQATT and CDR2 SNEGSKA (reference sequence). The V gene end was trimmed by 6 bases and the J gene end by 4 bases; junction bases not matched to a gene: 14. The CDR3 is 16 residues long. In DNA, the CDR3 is TGCAGTGCCACAGAGGCGGCGGGAGTGGTCACCGGGGAGCTGTTTTTT. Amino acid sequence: CSATEAAGVVTGELFF.

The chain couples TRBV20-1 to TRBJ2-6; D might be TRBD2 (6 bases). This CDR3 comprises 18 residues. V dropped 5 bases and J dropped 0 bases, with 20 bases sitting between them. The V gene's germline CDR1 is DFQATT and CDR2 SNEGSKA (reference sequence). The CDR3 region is CSAESTRDWLSGANVLTF. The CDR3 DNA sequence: TGCAGTGCTGAGTCGACCCGGGACTGGCTCTCTGGGGCCAACGTCCTGACTTTC.